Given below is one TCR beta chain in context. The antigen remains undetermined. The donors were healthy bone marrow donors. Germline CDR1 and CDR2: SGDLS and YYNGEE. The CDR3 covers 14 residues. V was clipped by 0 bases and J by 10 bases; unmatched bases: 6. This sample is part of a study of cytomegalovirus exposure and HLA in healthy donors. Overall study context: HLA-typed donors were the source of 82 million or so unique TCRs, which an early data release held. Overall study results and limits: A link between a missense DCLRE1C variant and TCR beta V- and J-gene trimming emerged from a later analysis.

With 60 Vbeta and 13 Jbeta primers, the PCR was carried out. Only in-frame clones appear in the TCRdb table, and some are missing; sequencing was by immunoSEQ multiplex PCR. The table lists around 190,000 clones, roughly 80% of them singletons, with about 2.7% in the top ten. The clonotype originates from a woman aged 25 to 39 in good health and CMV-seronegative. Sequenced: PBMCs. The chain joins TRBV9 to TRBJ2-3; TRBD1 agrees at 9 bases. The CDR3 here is CASSVGDRGCAQYF. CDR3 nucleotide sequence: TGTGCCAGCAGCGTAGGAGACAGGGGGTGTGCGCAGTATTTT.